The 9 T cell receptor beta chains reported below all come from one sample, sequenced in a study of T cells in Graves' hyperthyroidism and ophthalmopathy. RNA transcripts gave rise to amplified TCR beta CDR3 regions. Primed by the HTBI set, a first-round RT-PCR was run on the TCR CDR3. One entry per CDR3 protein results from TCRdb running MiXCR on the multiplex PCR reads. The sample lists around 340,000 distinct CDR3 sequences; approximately 18% were seen once. Sequenced: blood. The receptors shown here come from a woman aged 25 to 45 with Graves' hyperthyroidism that later progressed to Graves' ophthalmopathy.

V usage is TRBV19 and J usage is TRBJ1-5; 7 bases are shared with TRBD1. The J segment lost 5 bases and the V segment lost 3 bases, leaving 7 bases of the junction unmatched. The V gene's germline CDR1 is LNHDA and CDR2 SQIVND (reference sequence). CDR3 length equals 15 residues. CDR3 nucleotides: TGTGCCAGTAGTATCTGGACAGGAGACGATCAGCCCCAGCATTTT. This codes for CASSIWTGDDQPQHF.

The J gene is TRBJ2-2, the V gene TRBV27; D gene uncertain. The germline V and J ends were trimmed by 6 bases and 4 bases, with 6 bases remaining between them. Germline loops: CDR1 MNHEY, CDR2 SMNVEV (reference sequence). The CDR3 contains 12 residues. The chain's CDR3 is CASRKGTGELFF. In DNA, the CDR3 is TGTGCCAGCAGAAAGGGCACCGGGGAGCTGTTTTTT.

This clonotype was found many times. The chain has TRBV28 and TRBJ1-6, with D perhaps TRBD1 (5 bases). The CDR3 has 16 residues. Germline loops: CDR1 MDHEN, CDR2 SYDVKM. Trimming took off 5 bases at V and 5 bases at J, with 16 bases between the two ends. The CDR3 nucleotides are TGTGCCAGCAGTCCCTGGGGGAGAAGCCATAATTCACCCCTCCACTTT. Encoded protein: CASSPWGRSHNSPLHF. Full variable domain (outside the CDR3, taken from reference TRBV28 and TRBJ1-6): DVKVTQSSRYLVKRTGEKVFLECVQDMDHENMFWYRQDPGLGLRLIYFSYDVKMKEKGDIPEGYSVSREKKERFSLILESASTNQTSMYLCASSPWGRSHNSPLHFGNGTRLTVT.

The DNA of the CDR3 is TGTGCCAGCAGCCCACCGGGGGTGAACACCGGGGAGCTGTTTTTT. Protein sequence: CASSPPGVNTGELFF. The chain carries TRBV7-9 and TRBJ2-2; D is possibly TRBD2 (6 bases). V was shortened by 5 bases and J by 1 base, with 11 bases between the two germline ends. Germline V gene data show CDR1 as SEHNR and CDR2 as FQNEAQ (reference sequence). This CDR3 is built from 15 residues.

This rearrangement joins TRBV7-9 to TRBJ2-3, with D possibly being TRBD1 or TRBD2 (7 bases each). The length of the CDR3 is 15 residues. Germline-derived CDR1 and CDR2 are SEHNR and FQNEAQ (reference sequence). Trimming pared 5 bases from V and 4 bases from J, leaving 16 bases between. In nucleotides, the CDR3 is TGTGCCAGCAGCCCGGGGGAGGGGGCCGCAGATACGCAGTATTTT. This translates into CASSPGEGAADTQYF.

This clonotype was counted a few times. The chain recombines TRBV29-1 with TRBJ2-5; D remains ambiguous. Per the germline V gene, CDR1 is SQVTM and CDR2 is ANQGSEA. The V gene lost 3 bases and the J gene lost 4 bases, with 3 bases spanning the gap. CDR3 length: 10 amino acids. CDR3 amino acids: CSVDTETQYF. The CDR3 DNA reads as TGCAGCGTTGACACAGAGACCCAGTACTTC.

This clonotype was counted only a few times. This chain connects TRBV9 to TRBJ2-7; tentative D call: TRBD2 (5 bases). CDR1 is SGDLS and CDR2 is YYNGEE in the germline V gene. CDR3 size: 15 residues. Trimming shortened V by 4 bases and J by 0 bases, and 14 bases separated the two germline ends. The CDR3 DNA reads TGTGCCAGCAGCCCCGAGGGCACCAGCTCCTACGAGCAGTACTTC. This codes for CASSPEGTSSYEQYF.

This clonotype was seen ten or more times. The chain recombines TRBV6-1 with TRBJ2-2; TRBD1 is a possible D gene (5 bases). With 6 bases removed from V and 3 bases from J, the gap between germline ends came to 11 bases. The germline CDR1 and CDR2 sequences are MNHNS and SASEGT. The CDR3 totals 14 residues. CDR3 amino acids: CASRRQPYTGELFF. The CDR3 region has the DNA TGTGCCAGCAGGAGACAGCCCTACACCGGGGAGCTGTTTTTT.

This clonotype appeared many times. The V and J genes are TRBV5-1 and TRBJ2-1, with 8 bases matching TRBD2. Germline CDR1 reads SGHRS; CDR2 reads YFSETQ. The junction had 4 bases not matched to a gene; V was cut back by 6 bases and J by 5 bases. This CDR3 is built from 13 residues. The CDR3 coding sequence is TGCGCCAGCACCTCGGGAGGGGACAATGAGCAGTTCTTC. Translating gives CASTSGGDNEQFF.